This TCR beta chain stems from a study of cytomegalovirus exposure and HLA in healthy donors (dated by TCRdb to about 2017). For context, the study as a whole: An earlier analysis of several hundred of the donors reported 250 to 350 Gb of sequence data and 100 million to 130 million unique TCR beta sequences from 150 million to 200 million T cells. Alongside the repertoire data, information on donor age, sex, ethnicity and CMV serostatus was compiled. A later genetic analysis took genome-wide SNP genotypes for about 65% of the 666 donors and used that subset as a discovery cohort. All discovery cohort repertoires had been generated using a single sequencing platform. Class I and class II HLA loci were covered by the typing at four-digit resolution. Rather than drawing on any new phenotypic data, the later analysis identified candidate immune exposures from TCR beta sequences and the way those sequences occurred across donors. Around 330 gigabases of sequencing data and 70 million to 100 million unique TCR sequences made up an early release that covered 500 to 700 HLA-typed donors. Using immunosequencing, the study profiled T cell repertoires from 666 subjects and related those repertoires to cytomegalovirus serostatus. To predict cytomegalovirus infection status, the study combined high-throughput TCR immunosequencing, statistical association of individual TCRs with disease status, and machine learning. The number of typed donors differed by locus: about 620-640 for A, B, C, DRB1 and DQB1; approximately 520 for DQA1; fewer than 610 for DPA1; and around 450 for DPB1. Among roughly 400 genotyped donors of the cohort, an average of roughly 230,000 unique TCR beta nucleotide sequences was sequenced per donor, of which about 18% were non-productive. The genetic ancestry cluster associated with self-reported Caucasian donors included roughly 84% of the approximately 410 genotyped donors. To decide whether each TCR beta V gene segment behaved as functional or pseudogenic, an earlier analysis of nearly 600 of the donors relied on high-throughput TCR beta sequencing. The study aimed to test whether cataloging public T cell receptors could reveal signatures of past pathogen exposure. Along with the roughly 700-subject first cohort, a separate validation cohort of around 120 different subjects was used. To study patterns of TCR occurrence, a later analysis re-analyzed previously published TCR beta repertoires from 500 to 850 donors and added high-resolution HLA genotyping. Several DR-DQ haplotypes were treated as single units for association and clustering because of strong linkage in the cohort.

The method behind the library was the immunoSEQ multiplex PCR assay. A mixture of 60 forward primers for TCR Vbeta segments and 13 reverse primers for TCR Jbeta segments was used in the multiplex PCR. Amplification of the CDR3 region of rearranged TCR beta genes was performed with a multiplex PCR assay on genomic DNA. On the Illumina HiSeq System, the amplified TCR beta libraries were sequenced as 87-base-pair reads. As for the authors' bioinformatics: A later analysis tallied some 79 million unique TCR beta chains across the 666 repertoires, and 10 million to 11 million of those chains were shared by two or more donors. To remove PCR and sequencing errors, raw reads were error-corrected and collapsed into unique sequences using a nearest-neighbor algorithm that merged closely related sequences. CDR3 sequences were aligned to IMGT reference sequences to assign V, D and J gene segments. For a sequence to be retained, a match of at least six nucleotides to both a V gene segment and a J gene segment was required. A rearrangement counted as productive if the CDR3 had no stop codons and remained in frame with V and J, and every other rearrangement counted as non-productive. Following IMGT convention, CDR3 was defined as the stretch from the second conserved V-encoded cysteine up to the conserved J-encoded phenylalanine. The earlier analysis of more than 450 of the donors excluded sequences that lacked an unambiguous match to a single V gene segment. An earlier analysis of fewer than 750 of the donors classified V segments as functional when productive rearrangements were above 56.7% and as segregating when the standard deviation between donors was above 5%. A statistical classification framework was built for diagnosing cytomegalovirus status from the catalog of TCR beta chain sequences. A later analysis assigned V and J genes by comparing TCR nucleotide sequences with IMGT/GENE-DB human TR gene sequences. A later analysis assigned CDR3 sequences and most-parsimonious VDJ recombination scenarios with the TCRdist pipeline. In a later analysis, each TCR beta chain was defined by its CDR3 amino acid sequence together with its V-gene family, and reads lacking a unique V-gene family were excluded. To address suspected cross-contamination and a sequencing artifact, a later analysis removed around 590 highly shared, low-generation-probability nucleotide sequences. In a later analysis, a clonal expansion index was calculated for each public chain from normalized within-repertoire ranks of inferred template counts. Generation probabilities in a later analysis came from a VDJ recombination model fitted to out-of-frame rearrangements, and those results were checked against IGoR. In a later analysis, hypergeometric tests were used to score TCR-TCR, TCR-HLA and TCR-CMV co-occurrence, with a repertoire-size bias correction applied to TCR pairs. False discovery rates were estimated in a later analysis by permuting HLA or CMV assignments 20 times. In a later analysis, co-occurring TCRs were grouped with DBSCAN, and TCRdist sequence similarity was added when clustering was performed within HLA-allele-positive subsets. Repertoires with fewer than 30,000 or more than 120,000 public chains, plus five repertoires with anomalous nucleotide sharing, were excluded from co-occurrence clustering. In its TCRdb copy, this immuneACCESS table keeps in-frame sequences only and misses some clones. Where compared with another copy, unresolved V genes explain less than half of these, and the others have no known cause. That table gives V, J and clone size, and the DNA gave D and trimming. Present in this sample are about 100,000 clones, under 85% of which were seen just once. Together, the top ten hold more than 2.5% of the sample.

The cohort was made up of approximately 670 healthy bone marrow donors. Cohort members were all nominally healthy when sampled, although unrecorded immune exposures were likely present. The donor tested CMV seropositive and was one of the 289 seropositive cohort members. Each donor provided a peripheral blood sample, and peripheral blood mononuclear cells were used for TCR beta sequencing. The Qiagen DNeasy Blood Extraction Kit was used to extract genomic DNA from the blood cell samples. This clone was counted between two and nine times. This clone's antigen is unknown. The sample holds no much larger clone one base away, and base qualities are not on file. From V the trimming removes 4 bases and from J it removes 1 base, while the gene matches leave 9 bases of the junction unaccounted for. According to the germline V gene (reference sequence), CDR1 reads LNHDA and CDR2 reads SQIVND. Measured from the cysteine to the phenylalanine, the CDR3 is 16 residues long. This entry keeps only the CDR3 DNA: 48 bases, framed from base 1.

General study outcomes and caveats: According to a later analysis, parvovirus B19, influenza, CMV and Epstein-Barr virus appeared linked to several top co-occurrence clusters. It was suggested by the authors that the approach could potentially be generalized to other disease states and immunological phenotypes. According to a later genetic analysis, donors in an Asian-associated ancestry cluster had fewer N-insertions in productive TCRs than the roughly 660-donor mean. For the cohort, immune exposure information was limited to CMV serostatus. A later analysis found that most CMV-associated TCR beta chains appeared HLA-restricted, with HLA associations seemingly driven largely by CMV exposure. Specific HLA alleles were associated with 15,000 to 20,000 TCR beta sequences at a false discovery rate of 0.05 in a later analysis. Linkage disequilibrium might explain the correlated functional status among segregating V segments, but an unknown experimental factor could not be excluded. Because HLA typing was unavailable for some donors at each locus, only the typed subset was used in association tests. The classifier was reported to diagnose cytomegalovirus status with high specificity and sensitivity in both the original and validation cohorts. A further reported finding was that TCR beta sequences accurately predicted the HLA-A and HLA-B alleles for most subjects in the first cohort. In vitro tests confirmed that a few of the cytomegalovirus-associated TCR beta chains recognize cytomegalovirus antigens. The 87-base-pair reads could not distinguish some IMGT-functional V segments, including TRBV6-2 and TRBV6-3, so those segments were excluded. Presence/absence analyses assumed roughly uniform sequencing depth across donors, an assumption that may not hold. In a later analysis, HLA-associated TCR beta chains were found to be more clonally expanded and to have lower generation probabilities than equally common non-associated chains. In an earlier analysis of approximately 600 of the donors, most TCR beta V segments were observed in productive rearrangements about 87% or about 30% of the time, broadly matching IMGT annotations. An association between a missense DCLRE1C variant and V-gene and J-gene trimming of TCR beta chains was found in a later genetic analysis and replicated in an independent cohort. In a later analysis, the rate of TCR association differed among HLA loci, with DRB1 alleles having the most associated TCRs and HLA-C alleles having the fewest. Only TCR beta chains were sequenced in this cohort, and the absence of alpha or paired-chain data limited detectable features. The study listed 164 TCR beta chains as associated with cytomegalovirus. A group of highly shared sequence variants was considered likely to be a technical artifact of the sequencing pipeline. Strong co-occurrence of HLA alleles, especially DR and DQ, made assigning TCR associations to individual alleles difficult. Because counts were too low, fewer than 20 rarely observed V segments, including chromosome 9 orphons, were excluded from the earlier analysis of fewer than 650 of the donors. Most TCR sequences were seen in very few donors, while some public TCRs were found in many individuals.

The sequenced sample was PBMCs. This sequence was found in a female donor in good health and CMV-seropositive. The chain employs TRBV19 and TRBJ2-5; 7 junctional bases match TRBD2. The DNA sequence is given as TGTGCCAGTAGTAGGGGAGGGGTTTGGGGCCAAGAGACCCAGTACTTC. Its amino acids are CASSRGGVWGQETQYF.